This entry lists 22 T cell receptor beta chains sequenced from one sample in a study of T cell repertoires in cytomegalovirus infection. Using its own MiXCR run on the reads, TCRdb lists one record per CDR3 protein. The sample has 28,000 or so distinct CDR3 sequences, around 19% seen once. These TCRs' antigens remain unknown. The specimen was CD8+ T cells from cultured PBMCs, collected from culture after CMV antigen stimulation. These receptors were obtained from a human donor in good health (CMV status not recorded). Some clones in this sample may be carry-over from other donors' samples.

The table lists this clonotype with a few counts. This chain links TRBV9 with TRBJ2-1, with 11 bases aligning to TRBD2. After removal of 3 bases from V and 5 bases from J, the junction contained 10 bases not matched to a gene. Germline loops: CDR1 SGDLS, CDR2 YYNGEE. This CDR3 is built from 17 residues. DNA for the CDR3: TGTGCCAGCAGCGGAGGGGCCGGGACTAGCGGCCACAATGAGCAGTTCTTC. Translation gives CASSGGAGTSGHNEQFF. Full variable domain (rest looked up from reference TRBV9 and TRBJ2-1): DSGVTQTPKHLITATGQRVTLRCSPRSGDLSVYWYQQSLDQGLQFLIQYYNGEERAKGNILERFSAQQFPDLHSELNLSSLELGDSALYFCASSGGAGTSGHNEQFFGPGTRLTVL.

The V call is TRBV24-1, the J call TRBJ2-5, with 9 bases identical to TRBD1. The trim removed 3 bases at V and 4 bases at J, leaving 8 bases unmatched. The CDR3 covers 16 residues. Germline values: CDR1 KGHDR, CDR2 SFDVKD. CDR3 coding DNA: TGTGCCACCAGTGATGGGGACAGGGAGGGTATAGAGACCCAGTACTTC. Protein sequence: CATSDGDREGIETQYF.

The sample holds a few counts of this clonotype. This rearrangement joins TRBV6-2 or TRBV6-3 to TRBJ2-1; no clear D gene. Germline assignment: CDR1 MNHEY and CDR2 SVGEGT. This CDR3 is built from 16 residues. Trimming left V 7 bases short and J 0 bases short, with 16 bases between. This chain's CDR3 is CASTLLADSSYNEQFF. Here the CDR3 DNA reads TGTGCCAGCACCTTACTCGCGGATAGCTCCTACAATGAGCAGTTCTTC.

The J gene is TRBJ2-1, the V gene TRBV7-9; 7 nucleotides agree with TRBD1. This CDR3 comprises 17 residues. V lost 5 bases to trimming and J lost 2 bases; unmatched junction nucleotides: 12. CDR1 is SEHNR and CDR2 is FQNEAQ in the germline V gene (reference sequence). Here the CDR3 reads CASSGTLQGETYNEQFF. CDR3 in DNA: TGTGCCAGCAGCGGCACCCTTCAGGGGGAGACCTACAATGAGCAGTTCTTC.

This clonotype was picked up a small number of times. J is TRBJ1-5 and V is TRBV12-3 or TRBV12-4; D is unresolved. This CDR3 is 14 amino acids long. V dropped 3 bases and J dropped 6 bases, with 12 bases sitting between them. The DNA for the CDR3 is TGTGCCAGCAGTTTGGGTTTGTCGGGTCAGCCCCAGCATTTT. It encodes CASSLGLSGQPQHF.

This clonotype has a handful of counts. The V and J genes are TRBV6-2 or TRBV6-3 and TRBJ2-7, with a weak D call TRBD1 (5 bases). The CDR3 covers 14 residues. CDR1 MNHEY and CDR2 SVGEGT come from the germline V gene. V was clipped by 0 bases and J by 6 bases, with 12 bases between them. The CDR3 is CASSYSIGASEQYF. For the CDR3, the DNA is TGTGCCAGCAGTTACTCGATAGGGGCCAGCGAGCAGTACTTC.

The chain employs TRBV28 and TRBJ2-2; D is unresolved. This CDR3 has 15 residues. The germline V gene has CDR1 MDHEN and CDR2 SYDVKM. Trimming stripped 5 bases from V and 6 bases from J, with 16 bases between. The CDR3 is CASSPSRGWAGELFF. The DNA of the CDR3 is TGTGCCAGCAGTCCCAGTCGTGGATGGGCCGGGGAGCTGTTTTTT.

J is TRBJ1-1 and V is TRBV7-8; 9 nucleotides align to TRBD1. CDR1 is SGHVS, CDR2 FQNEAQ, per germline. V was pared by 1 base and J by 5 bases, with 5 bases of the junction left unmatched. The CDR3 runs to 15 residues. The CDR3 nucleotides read TGTGCCAGCAGCTTAGAGGGACAGGGACTTACTGAAGCTTTCTTT. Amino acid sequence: CASSLEGQGLTEAFF. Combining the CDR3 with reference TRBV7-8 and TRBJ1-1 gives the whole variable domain GAGVSQSPRYKVAKRGQDVALRCDPISGHVSLFWYQQALGQGPEFLTYFQNEAQLDKSGLPSDRFFAERPEGSVSTLKIQRTQQEDSAVYLCASSLEGQGLTEAFFGQGTRLTVV.

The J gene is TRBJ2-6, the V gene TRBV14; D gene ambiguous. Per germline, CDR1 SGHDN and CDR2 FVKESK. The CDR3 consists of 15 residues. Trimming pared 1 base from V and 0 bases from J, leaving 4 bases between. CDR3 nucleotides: TGTGCCAGCAGCCAAGGGAGCTCTGGGGCCAACGTCCTGACTTTC. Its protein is CASSQGSSGANVLTF.

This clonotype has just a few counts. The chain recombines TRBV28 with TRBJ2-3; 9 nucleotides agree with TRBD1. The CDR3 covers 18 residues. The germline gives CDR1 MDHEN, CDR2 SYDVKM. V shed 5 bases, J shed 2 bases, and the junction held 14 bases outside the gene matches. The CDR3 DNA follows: TGTGCCAGCAGTCCCTTAACCATCCGACAGGGGGTCACAGATACGCAGTATTTT. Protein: CASSPLTIRQGVTDTQYF.

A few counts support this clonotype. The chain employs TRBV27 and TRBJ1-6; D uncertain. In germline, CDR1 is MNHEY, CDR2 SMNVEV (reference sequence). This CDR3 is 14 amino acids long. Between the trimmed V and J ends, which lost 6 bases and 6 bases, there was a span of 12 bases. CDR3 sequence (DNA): TGTGCCAGCAGCTCCCCAGGATTTAATTCACCCCTCCACTTT. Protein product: CASSSPGFNSPLHF.

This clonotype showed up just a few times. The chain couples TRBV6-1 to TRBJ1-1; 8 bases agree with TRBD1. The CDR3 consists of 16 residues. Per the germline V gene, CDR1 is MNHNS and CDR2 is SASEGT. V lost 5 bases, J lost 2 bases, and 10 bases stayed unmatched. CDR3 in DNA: TGTGCCAGCAGTCTACTAGGACAGGGCCTTAACACTGAAGCTTTCTTT. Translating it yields CASSLLGQGLNTEAFF.

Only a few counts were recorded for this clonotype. CDR3 region: CASSVAVVPGTPLSGANVLTF. CDR3 nucleotide sequence: TGTGCCAGCAGCGTAGCTGTGGTACCGGGGACACCCTTATCTGGGGCCAACGTCCTGACTTTC. The chain joins TRBV9 to TRBJ2-6, with D possibly TRBD1 on 6 matching bases. V gave up 0 bases and J gave up 1 base, with 23 bases separating them. The CDR3 has 21 amino acids. Looked up from germline, CDR1 is SGDLS and CDR2 is YYNGEE.

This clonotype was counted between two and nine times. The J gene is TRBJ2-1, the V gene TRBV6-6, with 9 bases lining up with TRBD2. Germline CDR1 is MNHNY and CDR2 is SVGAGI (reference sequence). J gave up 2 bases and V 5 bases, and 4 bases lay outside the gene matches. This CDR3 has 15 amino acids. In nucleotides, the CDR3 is TGTGCCAGCAGTGCGGGACTAGCAACCTACAATGAGCAGTTCTTC. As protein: CASSAGLATYNEQFF.

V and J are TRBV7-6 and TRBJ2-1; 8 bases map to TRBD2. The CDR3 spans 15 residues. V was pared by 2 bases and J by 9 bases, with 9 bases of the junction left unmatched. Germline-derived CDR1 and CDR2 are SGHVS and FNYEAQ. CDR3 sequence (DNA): TGTGCCAGCAGCTTAAGGACTAGCTTTTCTGGTGAGCAGTTCTTC. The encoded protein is CASSLRTSFSGEQFF.

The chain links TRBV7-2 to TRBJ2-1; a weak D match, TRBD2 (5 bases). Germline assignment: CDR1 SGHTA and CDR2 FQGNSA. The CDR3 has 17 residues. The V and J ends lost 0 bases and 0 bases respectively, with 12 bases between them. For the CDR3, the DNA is TGTGCCAGCAGCTTAGCCAGAGGGCCCATCTCCTACAATGAGCAGTTCTTC. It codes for CASSLARGPISYNEQFF.

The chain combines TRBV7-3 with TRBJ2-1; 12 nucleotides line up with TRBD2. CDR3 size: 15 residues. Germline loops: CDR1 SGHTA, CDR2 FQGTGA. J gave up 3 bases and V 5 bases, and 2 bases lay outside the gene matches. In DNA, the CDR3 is TGTGCCAGCAGCCGGACTAGCGGGATCTACAATGAGCAGTTCTTC. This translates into CASSRTSGIYNEQFF.

CDR3 DNA: TGTGCCAGCAGCTTAGCCGGCGGATGGGGCAGCTACAATGAGCAGTTCTTC. The encoded protein is CASSLAGGWGSYNEQFF. V and J are TRBV7-9 and TRBJ2-1; tentatively, D is TRBD1 (5 bases). The CDR3 is 17 residues long. Germline V gene sequence: CDR1 SEHNR, CDR2 FQNEAQ (reference sequence). The V end lost 0 bases, the J end lost 3 bases, and 15 bases lay between the germline ends. The variable domain in full, with the rest retrieved from reference TRBV7-9 and TRBJ2-1, is DTGVSQNPRHKITKRGQNVTFRCDPISEHNRLYWYRQTLGQGPEFLTYFQNEAQLEKSRLLSDRFSAERPKGSFSTLEIQRTEQGDSAMYLCASSLAGGWGSYNEQFFGPGTRLTVL.

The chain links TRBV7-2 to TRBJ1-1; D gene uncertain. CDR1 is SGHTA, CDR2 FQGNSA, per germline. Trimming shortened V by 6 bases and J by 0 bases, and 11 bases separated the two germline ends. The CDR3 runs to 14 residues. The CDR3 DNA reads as TGTGCCAGCAGTTTGACTAGTCTGAACACTGAAGCTTTCTTT. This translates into CASSLTSLNTEAFF.

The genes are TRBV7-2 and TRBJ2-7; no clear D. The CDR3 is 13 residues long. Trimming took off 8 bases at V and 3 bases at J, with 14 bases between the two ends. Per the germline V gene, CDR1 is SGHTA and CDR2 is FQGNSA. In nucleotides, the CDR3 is TGTGCCAGCGGAATGGACCTTCGCTACGAGCAGTACTTC. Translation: CASGMDLRYEQYF.

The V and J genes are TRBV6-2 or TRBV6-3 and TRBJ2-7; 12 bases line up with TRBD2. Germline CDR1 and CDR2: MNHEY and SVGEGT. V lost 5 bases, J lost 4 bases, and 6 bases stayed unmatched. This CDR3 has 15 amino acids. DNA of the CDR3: TGTGCCAGCAGTGGGACTAGCGGGCTTTATTACGAGCAGTACTTC. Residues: CASSGTSGLYYEQYF.

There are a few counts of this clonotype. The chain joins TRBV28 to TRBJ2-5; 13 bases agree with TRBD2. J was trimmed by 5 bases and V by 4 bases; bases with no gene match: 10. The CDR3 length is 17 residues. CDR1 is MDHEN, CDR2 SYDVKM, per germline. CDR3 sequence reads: CASSSGLAGEIRETQYF. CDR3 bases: TGTGCCAGCAGTTCCGGACTAGCGGGAGAAATAAGGGAGACCCAGTACTTC.